The 16 T cell receptor beta chains below all came from one sample that was sequenced in a study of blood T cell repertoires in COVID-19. Sequencing used immunoSEQ multiplex PCR; TCRdb keeps in-frame clones, though not all of them. Among 300,000 or so clones listed, about 86% were seen once. Sequencing was carried out using peripheral blood. These receptors all come from a woman aged 50 to 60 with acute or convalescent COVID-19.

The chain couples TRBV5-5 to TRBJ2-5; a weak D match, TRBD1 (6 bases). V lost 3 bases and J lost 5, with 17 bases in between. CDR3 length: 15 residues. Germline assignment: CDR1 SGHKS and CDR2 YYEKEE (reference sequence). This CDR3 reads CASSSTPGVQETQYF. The CDR3 DNA follows: TGTGCCAGCAGCTCGACCCCAGGGGTCCAGGAGACCCAGTACTTC. Full variable domain (outside the CDR3, taken from reference TRBV5-5 and TRBJ2-5): DAGVTQSPTHLIKTRGQQVTLRCSPISGHKSVSWYQQVLGQGPQFIFQYYEKEERGRGNFPDRFSARQFPNYSSELNVNALLLGDSALYLCASSSTPGVQETQYFGPGTRLLVL.

The chain combines TRBV28 with TRBJ1-1, with TRBD1 identical over 9 bases. The germline V gene encodes CDR1 MDHEN and CDR2 SYDVKM. This CDR3 has 15 residues. V trimming: 5 bases; J trimming: 6 bases; junction bases outside the gene matches: 10. The CDR3 reads CASSAITGGASEAFF. CDR3 sequence (DNA): TGTGCCAGCAGTGCTATCACAGGGGGCGCTTCTGAAGCTTTCTTT.

The chain links TRBV5-6 to TRBJ2-7, with TRBD2 identical over 14 bases. The CDR3 is 18 amino acids. The V gene's germline CDR1 is SGHDT and CDR2 YYEEEE. V lost 2 bases, J lost 4 bases, and 11 bases stayed unmatched. The CDR3 DNA reads as TGTGCCAGCAGCTTAGGACTAGCGGGAGGCCCGGCCGGTTACGAGCAGTACTTC. Translated: CASSLGLAGGPAGYEQYF.

J is TRBJ1-1 and V is TRBV6-6; weak D call: TRBD1 (5 bases). There are 14 residues in the CDR3. The germline gives CDR1 MNHNY, CDR2 SVGAGI (reference sequence). The V and J ends lost 6 bases and 5 bases respectively, with 16 bases between them. CDR3: CASSGGRRGTEAFF. CDR3 coding DNA: TGTGCCAGCAGCGGGGGGAGGCGCGGGACTGAAGCTTTCTTT.

The chain is built from TRBV5-4 and TRBJ2-3, with 8 bases matching TRBD2. In germline, CDR1 is SGHNT, CDR2 YYREEE (reference sequence). The J segment lost 0 bases and the V segment lost 6 bases, leaving 6 bases of the junction unmatched. CDR3 size: 15 residues. CDR3 region: CASTRGGISTDTQYF. The CDR3 nucleotides read TGTGCCAGCACCCGGGGGGGGATAAGCACAGATACGCAGTATTTT.

The CDR3 region has the DNA TGTGCCAGTCGGCAGGCCGAAGCTTTCTTT. This gives the protein CASRQAEAFF. The gene calls are TRBV2 and TRBJ1-1, with D unclear. In germline, CDR1 is SNHLY, CDR2 FYNNEI. The V gene lost 9 bases and the J gene lost 8 bases, with 10 bases spanning the gap. The CDR3 loop spans 10 amino acids.

The chain carries TRBV5-1 and TRBJ2-7; 8 bases align to TRBD2. From germline, CDR1 is SGHRS and CDR2 YFSETQ. There are 17 residues in the CDR3. V lost 0 bases, J lost 0 bases, and 8 bases stayed unmatched. The CDR3 loop reads CASSLGAGTRVSYEQYF. CDR3 coding DNA: TGCGCCAGCAGCTTGGGTGCCGGGACTAGGGTCTCCTACGAGCAGTACTTC.

The CDR3 spells CSVQGNYGYTF. DNA of the CDR3: TGCAGCGTGCAGGGAAACTATGGCTACACCTTC. This chain connects TRBV29-1 to TRBJ1-2, with D maybe TRBD1 (5 bases). Germline CDR1 is SQVTM and CDR2 is ANQGSEA. Between the trimmed V and J ends, which lost 6 bases and 2 bases, there was a span of 7 bases. The CDR3 is 11 residues long.

The J gene is TRBJ1-1, the V gene TRBV7-9, with D perhaps TRBD1 (6 bases). The CDR3 is made up of 14 amino acids. Looked up from germline, CDR1 is SEHNR and CDR2 is FQNEAQ (reference sequence). The V gene lost 1 base and the J gene lost 9 bases, with 15 bases spanning the gap. CDR3 in amino acids: CASSLVGQLRQAFF. CDR3 coding DNA: TGTGCCAGCAGCTTAGTAGGACAGCTACGGCAAGCTTTCTTT.

The chain is built from TRBV5-1 and TRBJ1-4, with a tentative D call TRBD1 (5 bases). The CDR3 is 14 amino acids. The germline gives CDR1 SGHRS, CDR2 YFSETQ. V was shortened by 7 bases and J by 5 bases, with 15 bases between the two germline ends. The CDR3 nucleotides read TGCGCCAGCCGCCGGGACTCAGAAAATGAAAAACTGTTTTTT. As protein: CASRRDSENEKLFF.

This rearrangement joins TRBV6-5 to TRBJ1-2; weak D call: TRBD1 (5 bases). Germline V lookup: CDR1 MNHEY, CDR2 SVGAGI. V shed 10 bases and J shed 4 bases, with 16 bases lying between them. CDR3 length equals 13 residues. The CDR3 reads CATLTRDSYGYTF. The CDR3 region has the DNA TGTGCCACCCTCACCAGGGATTCCTATGGCTACACCTTC.

The rearrangement links TRBV12-5 to TRBJ1-1, with a weak D call TRBD1 (6 bases). CDR3 size: 14 residues. Trimming removed 1 base from V and 3 bases from J, with 9 bases in between. Germline loops: CDR1 LGHNT, CDR2 FRNRAP. In DNA form, the CDR3 reads TGTGCTAGTGGTTTGGGAGGGGGGGACACTGAAGCTTTCTTT. This sequence encodes CASGLGGGDTEAFF.

The genes are TRBV19 and TRBJ2-4; 11 positions match TRBD2. This CDR3 contains 22 residues. The germline CDR1 and CDR2 sequences are LNHDA and SQIVND (reference sequence). V shed 0 bases, J shed 1 base, and the junction held 17 bases outside the gene matches. The CDR3 region has the DNA TGTGCCAGTAGTATAGATCCTCTATTAAGGCAACTAGCGGGAGATGCCAAAAACATTCAGTACTTC. It translates to CASSIDPLLRQLAGDAKNIQYF.

This clone was seen a single time. The chain carries TRBV6-1 and TRBJ2-5, with a weak D call TRBD1 (7 bases). The V gene's germline CDR1 is MNHNS and CDR2 SASEGT. V was pared by 1 base and J by 12 bases, with 18 bases between. This CDR3 contains 14 residues. CDR3 DNA: TGTGCCAGCAGTGAAGTGCAGGGGGACTCGTCGGAGTACTTC. Translating gives CASSEVQGDSSEYF.

V is TRBV5-6 and J is TRBJ1-5; TRBD1 is a possible D gene (5 bases). V lost 3 bases and J lost 9, with 16 bases in between. This CDR3 is built from 14 residues. Germline V CDR1 and CDR2: SGHDT, YYEEEE. This CDR3 reads CASSSGLTGVPQHF. In DNA, the CDR3 is TGTGCCAGCAGCTCCGGACTTACGGGGGTGCCCCAGCATTTT.

The V call is TRBV12-5, the J call TRBJ1-1; possibly TRBD1 for D (5 bases). This CDR3 contains 17 residues. Trimming pared 1 base from V and 0 bases from J, leaving 15 bases between. Germline CDR1 reads LGHNT; CDR2 reads FRNRAP. In DNA, the CDR3 is TGTGCTAGTGGTTTGGGGGGGGTTGACAGTATGAACACTGAAGCTTTCTTT. Amino acids: CASGLGGVDSMNTEAFF.